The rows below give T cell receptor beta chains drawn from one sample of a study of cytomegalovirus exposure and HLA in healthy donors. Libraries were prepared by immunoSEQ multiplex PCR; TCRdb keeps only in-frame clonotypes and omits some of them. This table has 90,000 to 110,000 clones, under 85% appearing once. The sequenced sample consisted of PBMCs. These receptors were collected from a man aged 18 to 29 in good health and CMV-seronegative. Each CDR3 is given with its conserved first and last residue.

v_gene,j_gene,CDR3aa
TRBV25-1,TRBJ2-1,CASLAGGYNEQFF
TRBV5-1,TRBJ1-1,CASSWSLSSRNTEAFF
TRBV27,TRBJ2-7,CASSGTGTYEQYF
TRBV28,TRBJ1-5,CASTSMWGRGNQPQHF
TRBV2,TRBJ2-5,CASSAQGRETQYF
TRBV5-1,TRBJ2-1,CASSFTGGVYNEQFF
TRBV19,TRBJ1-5,CASSILVQQPQHF
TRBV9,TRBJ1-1,CASGLGTTMNTEAFF
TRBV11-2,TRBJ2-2,CASSFSPDRGHSTGELFF
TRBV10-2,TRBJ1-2,CASTLTGAAGGYTF
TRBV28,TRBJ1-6,CASSTDRVDSPLHF
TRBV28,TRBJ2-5,CASSLGRGGLAGKKETQYF
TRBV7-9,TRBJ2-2,CASSSGLAGGTGELFF
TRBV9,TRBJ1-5,CASSEGLGGRPQHF
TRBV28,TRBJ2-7,CASRTGGETYEQYF
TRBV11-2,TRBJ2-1,CASSLGLAGGINEQFF
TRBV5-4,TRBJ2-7,CASTRTSGSYEQYF
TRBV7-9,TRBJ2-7,CASQDSGTGTYEQYF
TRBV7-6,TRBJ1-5,CASSLGALNQPQHF
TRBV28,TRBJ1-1,CAHGSVIRGNTEAFF
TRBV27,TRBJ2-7,CASSLTSGFRYEQYF
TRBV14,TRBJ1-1,CASSPIDRTEAFF
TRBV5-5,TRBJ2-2,CAFTGDRTGELFF
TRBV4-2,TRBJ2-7,CASSPPGTSAYEQYF
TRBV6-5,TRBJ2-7,CASSYSQSGSSYEQYF
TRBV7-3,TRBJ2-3,CASSLDSGQGMPDTQYF
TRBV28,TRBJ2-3,CASTHGRAKDTQYF
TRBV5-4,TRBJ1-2,CASSLMRNGYTF
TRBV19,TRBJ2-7,CASSMWLAGAYEQYF
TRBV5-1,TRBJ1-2,CASSLDRGSQVAYGYTF
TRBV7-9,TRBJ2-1,CASSDREEGPEQFF
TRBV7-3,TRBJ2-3,CASRPPGLATDTQYF
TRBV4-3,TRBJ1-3,CASSPSSRDSGNTIYF
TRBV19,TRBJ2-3,CAAQDRVTDTQYF
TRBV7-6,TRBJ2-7,CASSLATVGGSGEQYF
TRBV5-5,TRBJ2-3,CASSLGNLGGFTDTQYF
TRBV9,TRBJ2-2,CASSSQGPNTGELFF
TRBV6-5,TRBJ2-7,CASSYDASMVEQYF
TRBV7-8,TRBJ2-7,CASSFLAATYEQYF
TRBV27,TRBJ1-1,CASSIRTGGNTEAFF
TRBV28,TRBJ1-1,CASSLHGLNTEAFF
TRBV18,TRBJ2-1,CASSSGTPHNEQFF
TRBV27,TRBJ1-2,CASSQTENYGYTF
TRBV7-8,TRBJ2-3,CASSLSGTDTQYF
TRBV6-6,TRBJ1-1,CASSLPGSGTEAFF
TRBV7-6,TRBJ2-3,CASSLAWASTDTQYF
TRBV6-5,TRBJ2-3,CASSLTSGSTDTQYF
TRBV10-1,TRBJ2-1,CASSVTSGTREQFF
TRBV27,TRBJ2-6,CASSLRGYGADVLTF
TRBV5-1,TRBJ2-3,CASSPGTSGSGDTQYF
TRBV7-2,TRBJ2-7,CASSPLAGVYEQYF